The 30 T cell receptor beta chains below come from one sample, sequenced in a study of control samples from healthy donors and cancer patients. TCRdb's table, derived via immunoSEQ multiplex PCR, lists solely in-frame clones and lacks some. The sample has over 100,000 clones; around 93% are singletons. Sample: blood. Receptors originate from a woman between 50 and 59 years old in good health.

The chain recombines TRBV19 with TRBJ2-6; 11 nucleotides match TRBD2. Germline V CDR1 and CDR2: LNHDA, SQIVND (reference sequence). With V trimmed by 9 bases and J by 0 bases, 1 base remained unmatched. The CDR3 spans 15 residues. CDR3 bases: TGTGCCAGCACTAGCGGGAGCTCTGGGGCCAACGTCCTGACTTTC. Translated: CASTSGSSGANVLTF. The whole variable domain, remainder taken from reference TRBV19 and TRBJ2-6, is DGGITQSPKYLFRKEGQNVTLSCEQNLNHDAMYWYRQDPGQGLRLIYYSQIVNDFQKGDIAEGYSVSREKKESFPLTVTSAQKNPTAFYLCASTSGSSGANVLTFGAGSRLTVL.

V is TRBV5-5 and J is TRBJ2-3, with D tentatively TRBD1 (5 bases). This CDR3 contains 17 residues. V was clipped by 0 bases and J by 2 bases, with 16 bases between them. In germline, CDR1 is SGHKS, CDR2 YYEKEE (reference sequence). The CDR3, as DNA: TGTGCCAGCAGCTTGGAGGGGTCACCTCCCCACACAGATACGCAGTATTTT. Protein sequence: CASSLEGSPPHTDTQYF.

CDR3 bases: TGTGCCAGCAGTCCAGGGACCGCGGAGCAGTACTTC. This gives the protein CASSPGTAEQYF. The chain links TRBV13 to TRBJ2-7; D may correspond to TRBD1 or TRBD2 (5 bases each). The CDR3 sequence is 12 residues long. Germline values: CDR1 PRHDT, CDR2 FYEKMQ (reference sequence). V shed 6 bases and J shed 7 bases, with 13 bases lying between them.

CDR3 amino acids: CASSSGQGTSGELFF. CDR3 DNA sequence: TGTGCCAGCAGTTCGGGACAGGGGACCTCCGGGGAGCTGTTTTTT. The genes are TRBV27 and TRBJ2-2, with 10 bases that match TRBD1. This CDR3 has 15 residues. Germline trimming cut 4 bases from V and 6 bases from J; bases unmatched to any gene: 5. CDR1 is MNHEY, CDR2 SMNVEV, per germline (reference sequence).

The rearrangement uses TRBV5-1 and TRBJ2-1, with 11 bases lining up with TRBD1. J gave up 6 bases and V 4 bases, and 6 bases lay outside the gene matches. This CDR3 has 15 amino acids. Germline CDR1 reads SGHRS; CDR2 reads YFSETQ. The CDR3 protein is CASSGGTGGFNEQFF. In DNA, the CDR3 is TGCGCCAGCAGCGGAGGGACAGGGGGATTCAATGAGCAGTTCTTC.

This clone was seen a handful of times. The V and J genes are TRBV5-1 and TRBJ1-2; D not resolved. This CDR3 comprises 13 residues. Trimming took 4 bases from V and 7 from J, leaving 14 bases between them. The germline gives CDR1 SGHRS, CDR2 YFSETQ. CDR3 sequence reads: CASSPGDRSGYTF. The CDR3 coding sequence is TGCGCCAGCAGCCCGGGAGACCGTAGTGGCTACACCTTC. Full variable domain (missing parts from reference TRBV5-1 and TRBJ1-2): KAGVTQTPRYLIKTRGQQVTLSCSPISGHRSVSWYQQTPGQGLQFLFEYFSETQRNKGNFPGRFSGRQFSNSRSEMNVSTLELGDSALYLCASSPGDRSGYTFGSGTRLTVV.

Comments on this clone: One end of the junction is discordant with germline, which a read error may explain. The chain has TRBV2 and TRBJ1-1; 7 nucleotides align to TRBD1. The CDR3 length is 11 residues. Germline V gene data show CDR1 as SNHLY and CDR2 as FYNNEI. The CDR3 bases are TGTGCCAGCACTGAACAGGGGTGGGCTTTCTTT. This encodes CASTEQGWAFF. The variable domain in full, with the rest retrieved from reference TRBV2 and TRBJ1-1, is EPEVTQTPSHQVTQMGQEVILRCVPISNHLYFYWYRQILGQKVEFLVSFYNNEISEKSEIFDDQFSVERPDGSNFTLKIRSTKLEDSAMYFCASTEQGWAFFGQGTRLTVV.

V usage is TRBV11-2 and J usage is TRBJ2-3; D is undetermined. The CDR3 extends over 15 amino acids. The germline CDR1 and CDR2 sequences are SGHAT and FQNNGV. Trimming shortened V by 6 bases and J by 1 base, and 14 bases separated the two germline ends. The CDR3: CASSYTGHGTDTQYF. The CDR3 DNA sequence: TGTGCCAGCAGTTACACCGGGCATGGCACAGATACGCAGTATTTT.

Only a few counts were recorded for this clone. V gene TRBV30 combines with J gene TRBJ2-7, with D unclear. Trimming removed 1 base from V and 4 bases from J, with 8 bases in between. In germline, CDR1 is GTSNPN, CDR2 SVGIG (reference sequence). The CDR3 has 12 residues. The CDR3 sequence is CAWSGDWYEQYF. In DNA, the CDR3 is TGTGCCTGGAGTGGAGACTGGTACGAGCAGTACTTC. Filled out from reference TRBV30 and TRBJ2-7, the complete variable domain reads SQTIHQWPATLVQPVGSPLSLECTVEGTSNPNLYWYRQAAGRGLQLLFYSVGIGQISSEVPQNLSASRPQDRQFILSSKKLLLSDSGFYLCAWSGDWYEQYFGPGTRLTVT.

The V gene is TRBV28, the J gene TRBJ2-3; 8 bases match TRBD2. Germline lookup yields CDR1 MDHEN and CDR2 SYDVKM. The CDR3 runs to 17 residues. J lost 1 base, V lost 3 bases, and 9 bases had no gene match. The CDR3 spells CASSLVGSGAGTDTQYF. The DNA of the CDR3 is TGTGCCAGCAGTTTGGTGGGTAGCGGGGCGGGCACAGATACGCAGTATTTT.

CDR3 region: CASTEGAGRADTQYF. CDR3 bases: TGTGCCAGCACCGAAGGGGCAGGGAGGGCAGATACGCAGTATTTT. The chain has TRBV9 and TRBJ2-3, with 7 bases matching TRBD2. Trimming removed 6 bases from V and 4 bases from J; junction bases left unmatched: 11. CDR1 and CDR2 (germline): SGDLS, YYNGEE. CDR3 length equals 15 residues.

This chain connects TRBV15 to TRBJ2-7; D ambiguous. Trimming pared 0 bases from V and 7 bases from J, leaving 10 bases between. Germline V gives CDR1 LNHNV, CDR2 YYDKDF (reference sequence). CDR3 length: 13 amino acids. CDR3 residues: CATSRERVGEQYF. CDR3 DNA: TGTGCCACCAGCAGAGAGAGAGTAGGAGAGCAGTACTTC.

This clone is a singleton in its sample. The chain is built from TRBV7-2 and TRBJ2-1; D is uncertain. The V end lost 5 bases, the J end lost 7 bases, and 9 bases lay between the germline ends. Per the germline V gene, CDR1 is SGHTA and CDR2 is FQGNSA. The CDR3 runs to 12 residues. CDR3 DNA sequence: TGTGCCAGCAGCCCCTTCCAGAATGAGCAGTTCTTC. Translated: CASSPFQNEQFF.

CDR3 nucleotides: TGTGCCAGCAGCCCGACAGGACCTCGGGGCTACGAGCAGTACTTC. As protein: CASSPTGPRGYEQYF. The chain joins TRBV6-6 to TRBJ2-7; D possibly corresponds to TRBD1 (6 bases). CDR1 and CDR2 from the germline V gene are MNHNY and SVGAGI (reference sequence). V lost 6 bases and J lost 3, with 18 bases in between. This CDR3 comprises 15 residues.

The chain is built from TRBV6-1 and TRBJ1-3; D gene uncertain. Trimming stripped 3 bases from V and 0 bases from J, with 9 bases between. CDR1 is MNHNS and CDR2 is SASEGT in the germline V gene. This CDR3 has 15 amino acids. CDR3 nucleotide sequence: TGTGCCAGCAGTGATACAGTTGACTCTGGAAACACCATATATTTT. Translation: CASSDTVDSGNTIYF.

The gene calls are TRBV5-1 and TRBJ2-2, with 7 bases that match TRBD1. The germline V gene encodes CDR1 SGHRS and CDR2 YFSETQ. The V segment lost 0 bases and the J segment 2 bases; nucleotides outside the gene matches: 10. The CDR3 has 18 residues. The chain's CDR3 is CASSLENLGQANTGELFF. As DNA, the CDR3 is TGCGCCAGCAGCTTGGAAAATCTTGGACAGGCAAACACCGGGGAGCTGTTTTTT.

The chain carries TRBV30 and TRBJ2-5; the D is unclear. The CDR3 runs to 12 residues. Trimming took 7 bases from V and 3 from J, leaving 12 bases between them. Germline CDR1 and CDR2: GTSNPN and SVGIG (reference sequence). Written as DNA, the CDR3 is TGTGCCTCGAGGTTAGGGAAAGAGACCCAGTACTTC. Its translation: CASRLGKETQYF.

The chain uses TRBV13 and TRBJ1-1; D gene ambiguous. The CDR3 length is 13 residues. Looked up from germline, CDR1 is PRHDT and CDR2 is FYEKMQ (reference sequence). V shed 6 bases and J shed 7 bases, with 15 bases lying between them. CDR3 nucleotide sequence: TGTGCCAGCAGTAGTCCCCCTTTAGATGAAGCTTTCTTT. Encoded protein: CASSSPPLDEAFF. Full variable domain (rest looked up from reference TRBV13 and TRBJ1-1): AAGVIQSPRHLIKEKRETATLKCYPIPRHDTVYWYQQGPGQDPQFLISFYEKMQSDKGSIPDRFSAQQFSDYHSELNMSSLELGDSALYFCASSSPPLDEAFFGQGTRLTVV.

The genes are TRBV19 and TRBJ1-1; D possibly corresponds to TRBD1 (5 bases). The CDR3 covers 13 residues. Germline-derived CDR1 and CDR2 are LNHDA and SQIVND (reference sequence). Trimming stripped 3 bases from V and 5 bases from J, with 10 bases between. The CDR3, as DNA: TGTGCCAGTAGTATGGGGGGTAGAACTGAAGCTTTCTTT. It codes for CASSMGGRTEAFF.

The V call is TRBV9, the J call TRBJ1-5, with D perhaps TRBD1 (6 bases). From germline, CDR1 is SGDLS and CDR2 YYNGEE. V was clipped by 1 base and J by 1 base, with 12 bases between them. This CDR3 contains 16 residues. This CDR3 reads CASSVTGSGSNQPQHF. The CDR3 DNA follows: TGTGCCAGCAGCGTAACAGGGAGTGGGAGCAATCAGCCCCAGCATTTT. The complete variable domain, with remaining parts taken from reference TRBV9 and TRBJ1-5, reads DSGVTQTPKHLITATGQRVTLRCSPRSGDLSVYWYQQSLDQGLQFLIQYYNGEERAKGNILERFSAQQFPDLHSELNLSSLELGDSALYFCASSVTGSGSNQPQHFGDGTRLSIL.

V and J are TRBV6-6 and TRBJ1-1; 9 bases agree with TRBD1. CDR1 and CDR2 (germline): MNHNY, SVGAGI (reference sequence). The CDR3 has 14 amino acids. V lost 2 bases, J lost 11 bases, and 9 bases stayed unmatched. CDR3 sequence: CASSYATGGAAAFF. The CDR3 DNA is TGTGCCAGCAGTTACGCCACAGGGGGCGCGGCCGCTTTCTTT.

The rearrangement uses TRBV10-3 and TRBJ2-3; no clear D gene. V lost 2 bases and J 1 base, leaving 4 bases between the germline ends. This CDR3 has 13 residues. Germline V lookup: CDR1 ENHRY, CDR2 SYGVKD. The CDR3 is CAISEGGTDTQYF. CDR3 sequence (DNA): TGTGCCATCAGTGAGGGCGGCACAGATACGCAGTATTTT.

V and J are TRBV28 and TRBJ2-1; D perhaps matches TRBD2 (6 bases). Trimming took 0 bases from V and 4 from J, leaving 13 bases between them. The CDR3 runs to 16 residues. Germline-derived CDR1 and CDR2 are MDHEN and SYDVKM. The CDR3 nucleotides read TGTGCCAGCAGTTTATGGGGGGGAGGAGGGTACAATGAGCAGTTCTTC. Protein sequence: CASSLWGGGGYNEQFF.

The chain couples TRBV6-1 to TRBJ1-2; D is unclear. The CDR3 has 11 amino acids. The V gene's germline CDR1 is MNHNS and CDR2 SASEGT. The V gene lost 2 bases and the J gene lost 12 bases, with 10 bases spanning the gap. For the CDR3, the DNA is TGTGCCAGCAGTGAAAGTGTGGGCCACACCTTC. It codes for CASSESVGHTF.

This chain links TRBV24-1 with TRBJ1-1, with TRBD1 as a possible D gene (5 bases). The CDR3 is 18 residues long. Trimming shortened V by 2 bases and J by 3 bases, and 21 bases separated the two germline ends. CDR1 and CDR2 (germline): KGHDR, SFDVKD. CDR3 in DNA: TGTGCCACCAGTGATTATGGTCGGGAAGGGGAGTTGGACACTGAAGCTTTCTTT. It specifies CATSDYGREGELDTEAFF.

The chain joins TRBV28 to TRBJ1-6; 8 bases fit TRBD1. This CDR3 comprises 13 residues. The V segment lost 6 bases and the J segment 13 bases; nucleotides outside the gene matches: 8. The germline CDR1 and CDR2 sequences are MDHEN and SYDVKM. The CDR3 DNA reads TGTGCCAGCAGGGGGACAGGTTCCCCCCCCCTCCACTTT. Amino acid sequence: CASRGTGSPPLHF.

In DNA, the CDR3 is TGTGCCAGCAGGGGTCCAGGGGCTGGGCAGCCCCAGCATTTT. Amino acids: CASRGPGAGQPQHF. The chain couples TRBV6-5 to TRBJ1-5; possible D gene TRBD1, 6 bases. The CDR3 length is 14 residues. Germline-derived CDR1 and CDR2 are MNHEY and SVGAGI. Trimming stripped 6 bases from V and 7 bases from J, with 16 bases between.

The rearrangement links TRBV27 to TRBJ2-7; the D gene is possibly TRBD2 (7 bases). The germline V gene encodes CDR1 MNHEY and CDR2 SMNVEV (reference sequence). V was clipped by 2 bases and J by 0 bases, with 17 bases between them. The CDR3 runs 17 residues. The CDR3 region is CASSLISGGRSSYEQYF. Here the CDR3 DNA reads TGTGCCAGCAGTTTAATCTCCGGGGGGCGCAGCTCCTACGAGCAGTACTTC.

The genes are TRBV7-2 and TRBJ2-7; TRBD1 matches 7 bases. Germline V gene lookup returns CDR1 SGHTA and CDR2 FQGNSA. The CDR3 length is 15 residues. V shed 5 bases and J 2 bases; nucleotides not matched to a gene: 9. DNA for the CDR3: TGTGCCAGCAGCAGCTTGGCAGGGGGAACCTACGAGCAGTACTTC. This sequence encodes CASSSLAGGTYEQYF.

This sequence joins TRBV5-6 and TRBJ1-2, with TRBD1 identical over 8 bases. V shed 3 bases, J shed 5 bases, and the junction held 3 bases outside the gene matches. The germline V gene has CDR1 SGHDT and CDR2 YYEEEE. The CDR3 is 13 amino acids. CDR3 coding DNA: TGTGCCAGCAGCTCTACAGGGGGATATGGCTACACCTTC. Its protein is CASSSTGGYGYTF.